Listed below are T cell receptor beta chains from one sample, sequenced in a study of blood T cell repertoires in COVID-19. Using immunoSEQ multiplex PCR, the repertoire was profiled, and TCRdb retains in-frame clones only, with some absent. The sample comprises roughly 220,000 clones, 80% to 90% of which are singletons, and about 3.8% rests with the top ten. The sequenced sample was PBMCs or T cells enriched from blood (not recorded which). These receptors were obtained from a woman aged 40 to 55 with acute COVID-19. CDR3s include the opening cysteine and the closing phenylalanine or tryptophan. The order of the fields is D gene, J gene, V gene, clone size, CDR3 DNA, CDR3 protein. A D gene is named only where the DNA matches it firmly. Clone size is given for some rows only: seen once, a few or many times, or a class if the clone is expanded.

TRBD1 TRBJ2-7 TRBV28 . TGTGCCAGCAGTTCCACGACAGGGGAGTACGAGCAGTACTTC CASSSTTGEYEQYF
TRBD2 TRBJ2-7 TRBV25-1 . TGTGCCAGCAGTATTCTAGCGGGAGACGAGCAGTACTTC CASSILAGDEQYF
TRBD2 TRBJ2-7 TRBV27 once TGTGCCAGCAGTTTAGGATCTAGCGGGAGTTACGAGCAGTACTTC CASSLGSSGSYEQYF
TRBD1 TRBJ1-3 TRBV14 . TGTGCCAGCAGCCAAGGGTCCAGACCGGGACAGGGAGGAAACACCATATATTTT CASSQGSRPGQGGNTIYF
. TRBJ2-2 TRBV28 . TGTGCCAGCTGCGGGGCAGCCGCGAACACCGGGGAGCTGTTTTTT CASCGAAANTGELFF
. TRBJ2-1 TRBV4-2 . TGTGCCAGCAGCCAAGCCCTCAATGAGCAGTTCTTC CASSQALNEQFF
. TRBJ2-7 TRBV21-1 . TGTGCCAGCAGCTACCGGGACAGGGGGCCTCACTACGAGCAGTACTTC CASSYRDRGPHYEQYF
TRBD2 TRBJ2-1 TRBV28 . TGTGCCAGCAGGTCGACTAGCGGGAGGGAGTTCTTC CASRSTSGREFF
. TRBJ2-7 TRBV5-4 . TGTGCCAGCAGCTTAAATACAGGGACCGAGCAGTACTTC CASSLNTGTEQYF
. TRBJ1-3 TRBV28 . TGTGCCAGCAGTTCGACAGTGCCCCTTGGAAACACCATATATTTT CASSSTVPLGNTIYF
TRBD2 TRBJ2-5 TRBV18 once TGTGCCAGCTCACCAGGGACTAGCGGGAGTGGAGAGACCCAGTACTTC CASSPGTSGSGETQYF
. TRBJ2-7 TRBV5-1 . TGCGCCAGCAGCTTGGCGAGCGACTCCTACGAGCAGTACTTC CASSLASDSYEQYF
. TRBJ2-4 TRBV3-1/TRBV3-2 . TGTGCCAGCAGCCTCTCAGACAGTTCCAAAAACATTCAGTACTTC CASSLSDSSKNIQYF
. TRBJ1-5 TRBV19 . TGTGCCAGTAGTATCCAGGGCCCACCGCAGCATTTT CASSIQGPPQHF
. TRBJ2-1 TRBV3-1/TRBV3-2 . TGTGCCAGCAGCCAAGAGTTGGCTAGCCGCCCGAGCTCCTACAATGAGCAGTTCTTC CASSQELASRPSSYNEQFF
TRBD2 TRBJ2-7 TRBV5-1 . TGCGCCAGCGGGGAGGGCCCGTACGAGCAGTACTTC CASGEGPYEQYF
. TRBJ2-7 TRBV11-2 . TGTGCCAGCAGCTTACACTACGAGCAGTACTTC CASSLHYEQYF
. TRBJ2-3 TRBV11-1 . TGTGCCAGCAGCTCACGGGAAAGGGCGGATACGCAGTATTTT CASSSRERADTQYF
. TRBJ2-7 TRBV4-1 . TGCGCCAGCAGCCAAGTCTTCTTCACAGGGAGCTCCTACGAGCAGTACTTC CASSQVFFTGSSYEQYF
. TRBJ1-5 TRBV29-1 . TGCAGCGTTGCACAGTATAGCAATCAGCCCCAGCATTTT CSVAQYSNQPQHF
. TRBJ1-1 TRBV7-2 . TGTGCCAGCAGCCTTCAGGAGAACACTGAAGCTTTCTTT CASSLQENTEAFF
. TRBJ2-2 TRBV2 . TGTGCCAGCAGTTCGACAGGAATGGAGTCCGGGGAGCTGTTTTTT CASSSTGMESGELFF
TRBD2 TRBJ2-2 TRBV5-1 few TGCGCCAGCAGCTTGGTTAGCGGGGCGAACACCGGGGAGCTGTTTTTT CASSLVSGANTGELFF
. TRBJ2-4 TRBV27 . TGTGCCAGCAGTTTAAGGAGCGGCAAAAACATTCAGTACTTC CASSLRSGKNIQYF
. TRBJ1-1 TRBV28 . TGTGCCAGCAAGGAACCGGACTCTGAAGCTTTCTTT CASKEPDSEAFF
. TRBJ1-6 TRBV28 . TGTGCCAGCCGGGAGGGCTCCTATAATTCACCCCTCCACTTT CASREGSYNSPLHF
. TRBJ2-1 TRBV7-9 . TGTGCCAGCAGCACGCGGGGTTACAATGAGCAGTTCTTC CASSTRGYNEQFF
TRBD2 TRBJ2-7 TRBV5-6 . TGTGCCAGCACCCTAGCGGGAGGGCCCTCCTTTTTATTCGAGCAGTACTTC CASTLAGGPSFLFEQYF
TRBD1 TRBJ2-7 TRBV27 . TGTGCCAGCGGGGGACAGGGGGGAACCTACGAGCAGTACTTC CASGGQGGTYEQYF
TRBD2 TRBJ2-1 TRBV28 . TGTGCCAGCAGTTTCTCAGGACTAGCCCTTGGCAATGAGCAGTTCTTC CASSFSGLALGNEQFF
. TRBJ1-1 TRBV6-5 . TGTGCCAGCAGAAAACAGGGGAACACTGAAGCTTTCTTT CASRKQGNTEAFF
TRBD1 TRBJ1-2 TRBV10-3 . TGTGCCATCAGTGAGTCAAGGACAGGGCCTCGGAGTATCTTC CAISESRTGPRSIF
. TRBJ1-5 TRBV28 . TGTGCCAGCAAGGGGGGGAGACAGCGCAATCAGCCCCAGCATTTT CASKGGRQRNQPQHF
TRBD2 TRBJ2-3 TRBV30 . TGTGCCTGGACTAGCGGCCCAGGAACGCAGTATTTT CAWTSGPGTQYF
TRBD1 TRBJ2-1 TRBV29-1 . TGCAGCGTTGGGGGGACAGGAGAATACAATGAGCAGTTCTTC CSVGGTGEYNEQFF
TRBD1 TRBJ1-1 TRBV9 . TGTGCCAGCAGCTCAGACAGGGGGAACACTGAAGCTTTCTTT CASSSDRGNTEAFF
. TRBJ2-1 TRBV11-2 . TGTGCCAGCAGCTTAGGGCAGGCCGCCTACAATGAGCAGTTCTTC CASSLGQAAYNEQFF
TRBD2 TRBJ2-7 TRBV14 . TGTGCCAGCAGCCAAGATCTTAGCGGGAAAGAGCAGTACTTC CASSQDLSGKEQYF
. TRBJ2-2 TRBV11-3 . TGTGCCAGCAGCTTAGACAGGGTGGCCGGGGAGCTGTTTTTT CASSLDRVAGELFF
. TRBJ2-7 TRBV28 . TGTGCACACCGCACGGCAAGGGGCGAGCAGTACTTC CAHRTARGEQYF
. TRBJ2-1 TRBV11-3 . TGTGCCAGCAGCTTAGACGGGACCTACAATGAGCAGTTCTTC CASSLDGTYNEQFF
. TRBJ2-7 TRBV5-1 . TGCGCCAGCAGCCCAAGCCCCCTAGGCTCCTACGAGCAGTACTTC CASSPSPLGSYEQYF
. TRBJ2-1 TRBV3-1/TRBV3-2 few TGTGCCAGCAGCCAAGGTCCAAATGAGCAGTTCTTC CASSQGPNEQFF
TRBD1 TRBJ2-7 TRBV28 . TGTGCCAGCAGCCGAACCGGGACAGGGACCTACGAGCAGTACTTC CASSRTGTGTYEQYF
. TRBJ2-1 TRBV11-2 . TGTGCCAGCAGGGCCCCCCTAGGAAGATCCTACAATGAGCAGTTCTTC CASRAPLGRSYNEQFF
TRBD2 TRBJ2-1 TRBV7-8 . TGTGCCAGCAGCCCTCTAGCGGGAGCGACGCGGTTCTTC CASSPLAGATRFF
TRBD2 TRBJ2-1 TRBV20-1 few TGCAAACTAGCGGGACTCAATGAGCAGTTCTTC CKLAGLNEQFF
. TRBJ2-1 TRBV24-1 . TGTGCCACCAGGAGCCCGGAAGGGGCTTACAATGAGCAGTTCTTC CATRSPEGAYNEQFF
. TRBJ1-3 TRBV19 . TGTGCCAGTAGTATAACAGGGATACGCTCTGGAAACACCATATATTTT CASSITGIRSGNTIYF